Below, 3 T cell receptor beta chains from the same sample are listed, as sequenced in a study of shared clonotypes between healthy human individuals. Method: immunoSEQ multiplex PCR; TCRdb's copy keeps in-frame clones and lacks some. This sample yields around 1,100,000 clones, of which approximately 80% are seen a single time; 0.89% belongs to the top ten. Sequencing was carried out using memory CD4+ T cells from PBMCs. This sample's subset: CD45RA-negative fraction. The receptors stem from a man aged 18 to 30 in good health. Some clones in this sample may be carry-over from other donors' samples.

The chain combines TRBV5-1 with TRBJ2-1; D is ambiguous. Deletions cut 5 bases from V and 4 bases from J, with 16 bases between. The V gene's germline CDR1 is SGHRS and CDR2 YFSETQ. CDR3 length: 15 amino acids. DNA of the CDR3: TGCGCCAGCAGTGAAGTACAGACTTCATACAATGAGCAGTTCTTC. This codes for CASSEVQTSYNEQFF. The full variable domain, with the rest looked up from reference TRBV5-1 and TRBJ2-1, is KAGVTQTPRYLIKTRGQQVTLSCSPISGHRSVSWYQQTPGQGLQFLFEYFSETQRNKGNFPGRFSGRQFSNSRSEMNVSTLELGDSALYLCASSEVQTSYNEQFFGPGTRLTVL.

This clone was counted a few times. The chain couples TRBV30 to TRBJ2-5; TRBD1 matches 8 bases. Germline V gives CDR1 GTSNPN, CDR2 SVGIG (reference sequence). V lost 1 base, J lost 4 bases, and 5 bases stayed unmatched. The CDR3 spans 14 residues. This CDR3 is CAWSALTGGETQYF. CDR3 DNA: TGTGCCTGGAGTGCGCTAACAGGGGGAGAGACCCAGTACTTC.

The chain employs TRBV6-6 and TRBJ1-1, with D uncertain. The germline V gene encodes CDR1 MNHNY and CDR2 SVGAGI (reference sequence). Between the trimmed V and J ends, which lost 0 bases and 9 bases, there was a span of 14 bases. The CDR3 covers 14 residues. CDR3 bases: TGTGCCAGCAGTTACTCGATAAGTTTACCGAAAGCTTTCTTT. Amino acid sequence: CASSYSISLPKAFF.